This T cell receptor (beta chain) came from a study of naive and memory T cell subsets. At least ten counts were recorded for this clonotype. Germline V lookup: CDR1 MNHEY, CDR2 SMNVEV (reference sequence). CDR3 length: 14 amino acids. V lost 6 bases, J lost 9 bases, and 20 bases lay in between. The SP2 primer and nested alpha and beta constant region primers amplified ligated cDNA in four rounds. TCRdb independently ran MiXCR on the 5' RACE reads; one entry per CDR3 protein. The sample contains about 62,000 distinct CDR3 sequences, approximately 8.5% of which appear only once. A UMI-containing oligonucleotide was joined by 3' ligation to the TCR cDNA template. Reverse transcription used DNase-treated unsorted total RNA, aiming for 1 to 1000 ng.

The chain employs TRBV27 and TRBJ1-1; no definite D call. The source of this sequence is a female donor in good health. CDR3 amino acids: CASSVTRQDPKAFF. The CDR3 bases are TGTGCCAGCAGCGTCACCAGGCAGGACCCGAAAGCTTTCTTT.